This is a list of T cell receptor beta chains from one sample in a study of CD4+ T cells in melanoma. The method was immunoSEQ multiplex PCR; TCRdb's version includes in-frame clones alone and lacks a portion of them. This table has fewer than 150,000 clones, 92% appearing once. Source of these receptors: a human donor with melanoma. Both conserved end residues are trimmed from each CDR3.

cdr3_aa j_call v_call
ASSLGPGLVRYEQY TRBJ2-7 TRBV5-1
ASSLRETNYGYT TRBJ1-2 TRBV7-9
ASSWLKGLRQY TRBJ2-7 TRBV2
ASSRHGGYEQY TRBJ2-7 TRBV25-1
ASRTTRADSQETQY TRBJ2-5 TRBV19
ASQPPWQQETQY TRBJ2-5 TRBV25-1
ASSVMNTEAF TRBJ1-1 TRBV7-2
ASSFRQHQETQY TRBJ2-5 TRBV7-9
ASSNRDRSYNEQF TRBJ2-1 TRBV5-1
ASSENSAGPRGYT TRBJ1-2 TRBV6-1
ASSFGGGQPQH TRBJ1-5 TRBV7-2
ASSYSIGNQPQH TRBJ1-5 TRBV6-6
ASKTAGGQTQY TRBJ2-5 TRBV14
SAKDRVMQY TRBJ2-7 TRBV20-1
ASTAGGSYNSPLH TRBJ1-6 TRBV5-4